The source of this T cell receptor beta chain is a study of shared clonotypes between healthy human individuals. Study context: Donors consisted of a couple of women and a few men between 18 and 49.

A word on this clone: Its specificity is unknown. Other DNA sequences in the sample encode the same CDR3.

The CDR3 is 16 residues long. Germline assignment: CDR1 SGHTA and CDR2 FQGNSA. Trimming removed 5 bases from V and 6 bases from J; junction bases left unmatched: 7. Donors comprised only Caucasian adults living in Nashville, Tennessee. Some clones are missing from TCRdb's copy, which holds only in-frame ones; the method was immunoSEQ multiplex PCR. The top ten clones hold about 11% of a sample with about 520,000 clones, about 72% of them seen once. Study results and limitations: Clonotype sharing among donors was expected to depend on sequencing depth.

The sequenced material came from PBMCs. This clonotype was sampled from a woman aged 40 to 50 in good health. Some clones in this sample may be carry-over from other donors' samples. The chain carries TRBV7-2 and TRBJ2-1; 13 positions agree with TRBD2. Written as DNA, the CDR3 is TGTGCCAGCAGCACCCGGACTAGCGGGAGCTTCAATGAGCAGTTCTTC. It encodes CASSTRTSGSFNEQFF.